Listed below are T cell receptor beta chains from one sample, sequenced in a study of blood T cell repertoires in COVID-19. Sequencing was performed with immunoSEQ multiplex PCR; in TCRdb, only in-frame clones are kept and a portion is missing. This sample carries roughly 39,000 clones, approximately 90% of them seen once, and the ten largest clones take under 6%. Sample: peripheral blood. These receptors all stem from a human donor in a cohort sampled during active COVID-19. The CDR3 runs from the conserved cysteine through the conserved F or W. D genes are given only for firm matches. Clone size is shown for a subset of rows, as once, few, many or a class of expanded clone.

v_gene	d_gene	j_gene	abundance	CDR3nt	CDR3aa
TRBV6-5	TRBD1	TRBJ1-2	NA	TGTGCCAGCAGTACTGACAGGGCCCTCTATCCCTTCTTCTTC	CASSTDRALYPFFF
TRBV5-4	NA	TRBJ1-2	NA	TGTGCCAGCAGCTTGGCATCCGTTCAGGGGCTGGTCTATGGCTACACCTTC	CASSLASVQGLVYGYTF
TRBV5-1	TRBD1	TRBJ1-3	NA	TGCGCCAGCACCTGGACAGGGGCAGGGGGAAACACCATATATTTT	CASTWTGAGGNTIYF
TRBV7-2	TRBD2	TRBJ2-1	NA	TGTGCCAGCAGCTTATCCGCGGGAGTAGGTGAGCAGTTCTTC	CASSLSAGVGEQFF
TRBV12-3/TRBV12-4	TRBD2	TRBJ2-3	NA	TGTGCCAGCAGTCGACGGGGGGCAGATACGCAGTATTTT	CASSRRGADTQYF
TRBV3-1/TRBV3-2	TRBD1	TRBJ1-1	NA	TGTGCCAGCAGCCAAGACGGTTACAGGGGGGTGGTTGAAGCTTTCTTT	CASSQDGYRGVVEAFF
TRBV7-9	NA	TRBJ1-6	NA	TGTGCCAGCAGCTTAGAGGGGTATAATTCACCCCTCCACTTT	CASSLEGYNSPLHF
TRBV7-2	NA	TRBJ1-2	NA	TGTGCCAGCAGCTTAGAGTCGTTAGTAATCGGTGGCTACACCTTC	CASSLESLVIGGYTF
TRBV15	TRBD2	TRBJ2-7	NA	TGTGCCACCAGCGGATATTCAGTGCCGGGACTAGCGGGCTACTCCTACGAGCAGTACTTC	CATSGYSVPGLAGYSYEQYF
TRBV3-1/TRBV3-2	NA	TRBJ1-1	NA	TGTGCCAGCAGCCAAGGTCTTGAAGCTTTCTTT	CASSQGLEAFF
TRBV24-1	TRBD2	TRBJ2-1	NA	TGTGCCACCAGTGATTCAGCCGCGGGAGGGTGGTCCTACAATGAGCAGTTCTTC	CATSDSAAGGWSYNEQFF
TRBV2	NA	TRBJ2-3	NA	TGTGCCAGCAAGTGGAGGTTTCCGAGCCCAATCTCTAGCACAGATACGCAGTATTTT	CASKWRFPSPISSTDTQYF
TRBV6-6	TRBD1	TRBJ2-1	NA	TGTGCCAGCAGTTACTCGCCGGACAGGGTCAATGAGCAGTTCTTC	CASSYSPDRVNEQFF
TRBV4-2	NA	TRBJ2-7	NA	TGTGCCAGCAGCCAAGATTTATCGGGCGGGATTTACGAGCAGTACTTC	CASSQDLSGGIYEQYF
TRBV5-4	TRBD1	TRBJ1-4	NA	TGTGCCAGCAGCTTTGGACAGGGGGCGTTGGGGAAACTGTTTTTT	CASSFGQGALGKLFF
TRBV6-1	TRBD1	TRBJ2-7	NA	TGTGCCAGCAGTGAAGAGGGGACAGGGGCCTACGAGCAGTACTTC	CASSEEGTGAYEQYF
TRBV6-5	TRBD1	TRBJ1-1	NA	TGTGCCAGCAGGACAGGGGGCGGGACTGAAGCTTTCTTT	CASRTGGGTEAFF
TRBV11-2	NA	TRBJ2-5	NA	TGTGCCAGCAGCTTAGTAGCTTATGAGACCCAGTACTTC	CASSLVAYETQYF
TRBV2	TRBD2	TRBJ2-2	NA	TGTGCCAGCCGGGGGGCCGGGGAGCTGTTTTTT	CASRGAGELFF
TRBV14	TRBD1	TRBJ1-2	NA	TGTGCCAGCAGCCAAGTAGGACAGGGGATGAGCGGCTACACCTTC	CASSQVGQGMSGYTF
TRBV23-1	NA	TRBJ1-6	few	TGCGCCAGCAGTCGAGGACCCGGACAAATCTCCTATAATTCACCCCTCCACTTT	CASSRGPGQISYNSPLHF
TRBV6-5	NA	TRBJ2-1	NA	TGTGCCAGCAGTTACAACTTACTCACGTTCTTC	CASSYNLLTFF
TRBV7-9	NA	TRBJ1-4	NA	TGTGCCAGCAGCTTAGAGTCGGGAACTAATGAAAAACTGTTTTTT	CASSLESGTNEKLFF
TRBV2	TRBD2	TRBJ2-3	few	TGTGCCAGCAGTTTCTCCGGGACTAGCGGCACAGATACGCAGTATTTT	CASSFSGTSGTDTQYF
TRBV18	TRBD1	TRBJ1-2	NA	TGTGCCAGCTCACCGACAGGGTACGGCTACACCTTC	CASSPTGYGYTF
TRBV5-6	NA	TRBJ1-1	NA	TGTGCCAGCAGCTTTTGGGGGGGCACTGAAGCTTTCTTT	CASSFWGGTEAFF
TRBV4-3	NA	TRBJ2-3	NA	TGCGCCAGCAGCCAAGAGGGTAGCTCCCCACTTTCAGATACGCAGTATTTT	CASSQEGSSPLSDTQYF
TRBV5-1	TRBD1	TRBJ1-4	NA	TGCGCCAGCAGCTGGGACAGTAGCGAAAAACTGTTTTTT	CASSWDSSEKLFF
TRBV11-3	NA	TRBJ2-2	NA	TGTGCCAGCAGCTTAGCTCGGTCTAGCGACACCGGGGAGCTGTTTTTT	CASSLARSSDTGELFF
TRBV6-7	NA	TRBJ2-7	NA	TGTGCCAGCAGCTGCCTAGGCCACGAGCAGTACTTC	CASSCLGHEQYF
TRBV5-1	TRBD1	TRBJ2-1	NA	TGCGCCAGCAGCTTGGGACAGGGGTTTGACAATGAGCAGTTCTTC	CASSLGQGFDNEQFF
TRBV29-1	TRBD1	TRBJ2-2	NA	TGCAGCGTTCGGGGGACAGGGAGGACCGGGGAGCTGTTTTTT	CSVRGTGRTGELFF
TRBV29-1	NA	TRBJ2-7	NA	TGCAGCGGCCTTTCTAGCTCCTACGAGCAGTACTTC	CSGLSSSYEQYF
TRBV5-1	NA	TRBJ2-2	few	TGCGCCAGCAGCGGGGACACGGGATCCGGGGAGCTGTTTTTT	CASSGDTGSGELFF
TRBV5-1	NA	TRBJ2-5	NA	TGCGCCAGCACTTTGGGCGGGACAGAAGAGACCCAGTACTTC	CASTLGGTEETQYF
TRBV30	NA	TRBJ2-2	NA	TGTGCCTGGAGTACTAAAAGACACACCGGGGAGCTGTTTTTT	CAWSTKRHTGELFF